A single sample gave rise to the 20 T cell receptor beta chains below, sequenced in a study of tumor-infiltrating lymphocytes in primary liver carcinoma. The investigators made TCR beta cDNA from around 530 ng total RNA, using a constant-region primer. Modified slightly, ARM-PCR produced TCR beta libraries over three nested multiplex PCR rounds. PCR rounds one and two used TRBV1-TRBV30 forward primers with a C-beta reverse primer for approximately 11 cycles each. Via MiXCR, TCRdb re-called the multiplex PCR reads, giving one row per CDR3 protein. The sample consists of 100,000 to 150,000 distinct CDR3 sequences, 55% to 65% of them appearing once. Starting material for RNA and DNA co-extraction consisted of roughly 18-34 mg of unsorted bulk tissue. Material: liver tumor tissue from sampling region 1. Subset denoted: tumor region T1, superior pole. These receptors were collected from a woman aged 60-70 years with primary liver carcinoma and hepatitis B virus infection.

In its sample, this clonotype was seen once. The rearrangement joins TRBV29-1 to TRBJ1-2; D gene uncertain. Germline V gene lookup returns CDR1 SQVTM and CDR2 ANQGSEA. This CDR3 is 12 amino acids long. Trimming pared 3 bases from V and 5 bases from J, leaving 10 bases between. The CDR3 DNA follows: TGCAGCGTTGAGGCCTACGATTATGGCTACACCTTC. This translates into CSVEAYDYGYTF.

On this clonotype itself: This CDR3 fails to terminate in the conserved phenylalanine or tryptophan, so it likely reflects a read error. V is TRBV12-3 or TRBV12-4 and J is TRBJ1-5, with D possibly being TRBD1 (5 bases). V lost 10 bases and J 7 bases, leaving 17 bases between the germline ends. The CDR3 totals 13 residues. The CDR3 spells CANTPGALQPQHL. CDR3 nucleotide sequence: TGTGCCAACACTCCCGGGGCATTGCAGCCCCAGCATCTT.

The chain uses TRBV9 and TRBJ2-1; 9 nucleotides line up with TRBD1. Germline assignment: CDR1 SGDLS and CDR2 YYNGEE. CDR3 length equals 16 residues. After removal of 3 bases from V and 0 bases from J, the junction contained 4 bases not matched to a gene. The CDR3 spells CASSAPGQGSYNEQFF. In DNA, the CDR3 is TGTGCCAGCAGCGCCCCGGGACAGGGCTCCTACAATGAGCAGTTCTTC.

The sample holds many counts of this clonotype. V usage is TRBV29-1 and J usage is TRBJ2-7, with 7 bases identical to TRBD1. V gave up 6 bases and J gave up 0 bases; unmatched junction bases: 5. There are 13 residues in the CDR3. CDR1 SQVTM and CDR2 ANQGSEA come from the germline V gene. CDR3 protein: CSVRQGLSYEQYF. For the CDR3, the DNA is TGCAGCGTCCGACAGGGTCTCTCCTACGAGCAGTACTTC.

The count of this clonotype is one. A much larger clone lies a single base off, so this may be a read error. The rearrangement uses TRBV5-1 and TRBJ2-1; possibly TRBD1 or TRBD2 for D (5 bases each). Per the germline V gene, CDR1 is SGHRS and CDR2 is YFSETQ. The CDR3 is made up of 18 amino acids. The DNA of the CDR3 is TGCGCCAGCAGCCAGAGTCGGGACCCCATCTACGCCTACAATGAGCAGTGCTTC. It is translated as CASSQSRDPIYAYNEQCF.

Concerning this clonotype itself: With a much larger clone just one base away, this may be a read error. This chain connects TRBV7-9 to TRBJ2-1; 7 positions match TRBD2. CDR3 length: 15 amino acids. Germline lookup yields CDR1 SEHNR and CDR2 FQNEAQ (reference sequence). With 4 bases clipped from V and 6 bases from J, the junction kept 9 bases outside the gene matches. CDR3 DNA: TGTGCCAGCAGCTCCTCCGGGACTATCCCCAATGAGCAGTTCTTC. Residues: CASSSSGTIPNEQFF.

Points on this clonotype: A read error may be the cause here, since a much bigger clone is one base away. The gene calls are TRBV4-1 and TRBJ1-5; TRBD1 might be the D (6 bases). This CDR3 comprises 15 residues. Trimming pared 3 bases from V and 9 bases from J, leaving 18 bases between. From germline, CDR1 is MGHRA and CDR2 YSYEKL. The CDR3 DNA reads TGCGCCAGCAGCCACAGGAGGGGCGGGGGCGGGCCCCAGCATTTT. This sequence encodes CASSHRRGGGGPQHF.

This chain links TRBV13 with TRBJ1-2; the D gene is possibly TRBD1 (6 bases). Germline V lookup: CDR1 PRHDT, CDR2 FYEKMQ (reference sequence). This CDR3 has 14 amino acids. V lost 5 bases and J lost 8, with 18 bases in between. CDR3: CASSRKEGVEGYTF. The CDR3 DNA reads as TGTGCCAGCAGCCGCAAGGAGGGGGTGGAAGGCTACACCTTC.

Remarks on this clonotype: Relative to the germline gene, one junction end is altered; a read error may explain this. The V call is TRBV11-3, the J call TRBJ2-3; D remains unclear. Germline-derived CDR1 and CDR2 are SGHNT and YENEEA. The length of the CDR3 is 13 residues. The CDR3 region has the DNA TGTGCCTGCAGCCTAACAACCACAGATACGCAGTATTTT. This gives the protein CACSLTTTDTQYF.

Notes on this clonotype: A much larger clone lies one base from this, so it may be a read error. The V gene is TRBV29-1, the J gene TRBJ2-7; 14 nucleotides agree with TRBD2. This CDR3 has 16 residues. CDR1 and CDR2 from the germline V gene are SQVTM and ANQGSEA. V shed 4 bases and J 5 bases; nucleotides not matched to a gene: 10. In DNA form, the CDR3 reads TGCAGCGTTGGTATTGGGACTAGCGGGAGTCTCCACGAGCAGTACTTC. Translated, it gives CSVGIGTSGSLHEQYF.

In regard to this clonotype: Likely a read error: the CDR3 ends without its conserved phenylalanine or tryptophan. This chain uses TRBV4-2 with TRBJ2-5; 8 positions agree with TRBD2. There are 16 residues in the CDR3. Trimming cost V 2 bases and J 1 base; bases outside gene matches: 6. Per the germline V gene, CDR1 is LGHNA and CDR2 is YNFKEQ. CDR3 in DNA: TGTGCCAGCAGCCAATCCTGGCGGGAGGTCCAAGAGACCCAGTACTCC. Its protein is CASSQSWREVQETQYS.

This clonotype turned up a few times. The CDR3 is CASSSVISPGGADTIYF. The DNA for the CDR3 is TGTGCCAGCAGCTCGGTCATCTCTCCAGGGGGCGCGGACACCATATATTTT. The V call is TRBV5-6, the J call TRBJ1-3; 8 positions agree with TRBD1. V dropped 3 bases and J dropped 8; count of bases not matched to a gene: 16. This CDR3 spans 17 amino acids. Germline V lookup: CDR1 SGHDT, CDR2 YYEEEE.

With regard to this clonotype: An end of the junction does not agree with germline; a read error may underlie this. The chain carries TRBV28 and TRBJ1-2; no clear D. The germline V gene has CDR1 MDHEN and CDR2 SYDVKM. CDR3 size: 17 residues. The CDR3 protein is CASRRQQSPYLGSGYTF. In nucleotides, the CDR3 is TGTGCCAGCAGGCGCCAACAAAGCCCCTACTTAGGTTCTGGCTACACTTTC.

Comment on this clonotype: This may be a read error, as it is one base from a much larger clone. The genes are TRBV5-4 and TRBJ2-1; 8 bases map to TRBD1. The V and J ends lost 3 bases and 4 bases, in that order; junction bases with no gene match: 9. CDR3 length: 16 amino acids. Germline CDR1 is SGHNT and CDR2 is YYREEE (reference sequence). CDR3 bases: TGTGCCAGCAGCTCGCGGGCAGGGGGCGATTACAATGAGCAGTTCTTC. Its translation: CASSSRAGGDYNEQFF.

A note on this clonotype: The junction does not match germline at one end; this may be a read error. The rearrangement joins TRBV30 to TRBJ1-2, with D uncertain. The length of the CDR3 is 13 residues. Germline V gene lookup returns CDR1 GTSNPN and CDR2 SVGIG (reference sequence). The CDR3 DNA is TGTGCCTGGTGTGTATTTTCGGGATACGGCTACACCTTC. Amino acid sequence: CAWCVFSGYGYTF.

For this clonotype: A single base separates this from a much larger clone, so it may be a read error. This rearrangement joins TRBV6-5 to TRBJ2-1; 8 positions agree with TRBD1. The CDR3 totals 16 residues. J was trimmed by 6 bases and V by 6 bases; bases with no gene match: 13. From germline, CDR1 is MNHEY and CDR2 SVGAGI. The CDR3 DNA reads TGTGCCAGCAGCCCCCCCCAGGGGGCGTGGGGCAATGAGCAGTTCTTC. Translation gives CASSPPQGAWGNEQFF.

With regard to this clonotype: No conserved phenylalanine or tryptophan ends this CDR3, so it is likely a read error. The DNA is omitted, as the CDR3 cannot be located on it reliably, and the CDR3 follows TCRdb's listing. The CDR3 here is CASSLCRQDYAL. The chain uses TRBV12-3 or TRBV12-4 and TRBJ1-2; TRBD1 reflects the table's D call only, with no check against the DNA. The CDR3 spans 12 amino acids, including both terminal residues.

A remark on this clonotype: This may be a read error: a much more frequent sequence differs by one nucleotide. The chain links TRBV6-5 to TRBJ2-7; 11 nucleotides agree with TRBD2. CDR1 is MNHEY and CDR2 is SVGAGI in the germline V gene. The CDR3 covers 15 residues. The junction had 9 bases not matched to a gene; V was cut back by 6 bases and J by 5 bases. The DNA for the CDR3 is TGTGCCAGCAGGCTGACTAGCGGGAACATCCACGAGCAGTACTTC. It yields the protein CASRLTSGNIHEQYF.

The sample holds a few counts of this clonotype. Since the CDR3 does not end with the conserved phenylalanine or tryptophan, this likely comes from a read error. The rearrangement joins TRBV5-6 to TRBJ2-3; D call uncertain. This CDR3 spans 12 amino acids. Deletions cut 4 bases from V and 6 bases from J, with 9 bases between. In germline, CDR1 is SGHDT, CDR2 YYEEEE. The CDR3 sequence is CASSLRSDTQYL. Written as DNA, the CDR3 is TGTGCCAGCAGCCTCCGATCGGATACGCAGTATCTT.

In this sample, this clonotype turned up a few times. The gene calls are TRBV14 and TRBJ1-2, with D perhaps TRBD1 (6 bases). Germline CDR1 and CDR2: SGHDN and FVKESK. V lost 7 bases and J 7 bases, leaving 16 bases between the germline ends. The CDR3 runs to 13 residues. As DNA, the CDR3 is TGTGCCAGCAACCTCACTCAGGGGACTGGCTACACCTTC. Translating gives CASNLTQGTGYTF.